Following are 13 T cell receptor beta chains from one sample sequenced in a study of regulatory T cells in long-lasting Graves disease (dated by TCRdb to the early 2020s). The protocol used for the library was multiplex PCR. The sequencing machine was an Illumina HiSeq 4000. iRepertoire HTBI primers and Arm-PCR amplification of CDR3 regions were used to construct TCR beta libraries. TCRdb itself trimmed the public reads at Q25 with fastp, ran MiXCR and retained productive beta chains. For every CDR3 protein sequence, its rows merge into one entry that carries the most common genes and DNA. This sample has about 440,000 distinct CDR3 sequences in its table, and about 15% of those were observed once. The leading ten clones occupy roughly 10% of the sample. The time point label corresponds to: newly diagnosed GD, antithyroid drugs for less than 3 months. For both TCR sequencing and RNA sequencing, RNA was extracted from PBMCs using TRIzol.

These data also featured in a second study, about T cells in Graves' hyperthyroidism and ophthalmopathy.

This specimen was peripheral blood mononuclear cells (PBMCs), taken at new diagnosis, from a patient treated with antithyroid drugs. These receptor sequences come from a woman aged 25 to 39 with Graves disease. Donor details come from another sample of the same person, matched by shared clones.

This clonotype has a count of ten or more. The V gene is TRBV27, the J gene TRBJ2-1, with 10 bases identical to TRBD2. V trimming: 3 bases; J trimming: 7 bases; junction bases outside the gene matches: 6. Per the germline V gene, CDR1 is MNHEY and CDR2 is SMNVEV (reference sequence). The CDR3 has 15 residues. The CDR3 region is CASSFMASGSNEQFF. CDR3 coding DNA: TGTGCCAGCAGTTTCATGGCTAGCGGGAGTAATGAGCAGTTCTTC.

Only a few counts were recorded for this clonotype. The chain joins TRBV24-1 to TRBJ2-1; the match to TRBD1 covers 9 bases. This CDR3 is built from 15 residues. The junction had 10 bases not matched to a gene; V was cut back by 7 bases and J by 7 bases. In germline, CDR1 is KGHDR, CDR2 SFDVKD. CDR3 sequence (DNA): TGTGCCACCAGCCAGCCGGGACAGGGAGGGAATGAGCAGTTCTTC. This translates into CATSQPGQGGNEQFF.

There are many counts of this clonotype. The chain has TRBV6-5 and TRBJ1-5; D is ambiguous. CDR3 length equals 13 residues. Trimming left V 2 bases short and J 5 bases short, with 7 bases between. Per germline, CDR1 MNHEY and CDR2 SVGAGI. The CDR3 region is CASSYSVDQPQHF. DNA of the CDR3: TGTGCCAGCAGTTACAGTGTTGATCAGCCCCAGCATTTT.

This clonotype was recorded at least ten times. The chain combines TRBV28 with TRBJ2-1; 10 bases line up with TRBD2. Germline V gene sequence: CDR1 MDHEN, CDR2 SYDVKM. The CDR3 has 16 amino acids. V was pared by 7 bases and J by 0 bases, with 6 bases of the junction left unmatched. Here the CDR3 DNA reads TGTGCCAGCATCGCCTCTAGCGGGGGCTCCTACAATGAGCAGTTCTTC. Residues: CASIASSGGSYNEQFF.

This clonotype was detected only a few times. The rearrangement links TRBV19 to TRBJ1-5; TRBD1 matches at 7 bases. The CDR3 runs to 15 residues. Trimming took 5 bases from V and 7 from J; bases not matched to a gene: 11. The germline V gene encodes CDR1 LNHDA and CDR2 SQIVND (reference sequence). The CDR3 DNA reads TGTGCCAGTAGTCCAGGGGGGGGGCGTGGACAGCCCCAGCATTTT. Its translation is CASSPGGGRGQPQHF.

Turning to this clonotype: This sequence may be a read error, since a much larger clone differs from it by one base. J is TRBJ2-2 and V is TRBV11-3; a weak D match, TRBD2 (5 bases). The CDR3 runs 14 residues. CDR1 and CDR2 from the germline V gene are SGHNT and YENEEA. The CDR3 protein is CASSDPEGTWELFF. The CDR3 DNA reads as TGTGCCAGCAGCGACCCAGAGGGCACCTGGGAGCTGTTTTTT. Based on the CDR3 plus reference TRBV11-3 and TRBJ2-2, the full variable domain is EAGVVQSPRYKIIEKKQPVAFWCNPISGHNTLYWYLQNLGQGPELLIRYENEEAVDDSQLPKDRFSAERLKGVDSTLKIQPAELGDSAVYLCASSDPEGTWELFFGEGSRLTVL.

This clonotype was picked up many times. The rearrangement uses TRBV2 and TRBJ2-5, with D maybe TRBD1 (5 bases). Germline CDR1 and CDR2: SNHLY and FYNNEI. The CDR3 sequence is 14 residues long. V lost 7 bases and J lost 1, with 13 bases in between. The CDR3 DNA is TGTGCCAGCACCCCGCGGACATTCCAAGAGACCCAGTACTTC. The encoded protein is CASTPRTFQETQYF.

This clonotype has ten or more counts. The rearrangement joins TRBV20-1 to TRBJ2-1; D not resolved. The V gene lost 4 bases and the J gene lost 9 bases, with 16 bases spanning the gap. CDR1 is DFQATT and CDR2 is SNEGSKA in the germline V gene (reference sequence). The CDR3 sequence is 13 residues long. The CDR3 loop is CSANNGEVSEQFF. DNA for the CDR3: TGCAGTGCTAACAACGGCGAAGTTAGTGAGCAGTTCTTC.

In this sample, this clonotype turned up many times. The chain links TRBV28 to TRBJ1-4; D might be TRBD1 (6 bases). Germline CDR1 MDHEN, CDR2 SYDVKM. V shed 2 bases and J shed 7 bases, with 14 bases lying between them. The CDR3 is made up of 15 amino acids. CDR3 sequence reads: CASSLSAGALEKLFF. The CDR3 DNA is TGTGCCAGCAGTTTAAGCGCAGGGGCCCTTGAAAAACTGTTTTTT.

This clonotype was seen many times. In DNA form, the CDR3 reads TGTGCCTGGAGTGTAAATAGCGGGAGGGGGAATGAGCAGTTCTTC. Encoded protein: CAWSVNSGRGNEQFF. The chain combines TRBV30 with TRBJ2-1; TRBD2 agrees at 11 bases. V lost 0 bases, J lost 7 bases, and 5 bases stayed unmatched. This CDR3 contains 15 residues. Germline CDR1 and CDR2: GTSNPN and SVGIG (reference sequence).

This clonotype came up many times. The chain joins TRBV5-1 to TRBJ2-3; D is possibly TRBD1 (5 bases). Trimming left V 1 base short and J 0 bases short, with 12 bases between. The CDR3 is 16 amino acids. Germline CDR1 reads SGHRS; CDR2 reads YFSETQ. CDR3 sequence: CASSLHQGSSTDTQYF. CDR3 nucleotides: TGCGCCAGCAGCTTGCACCAGGGCTCAAGCACAGATACGCAGTATTTT.

This clonotype was recorded many times. The chain is built from TRBV20-1 and TRBJ2-1, with 12 positions matching TRBD2. Germline V CDR1 and CDR2: DFQATT, SNEGSKA (reference sequence). The J segment lost 7 bases and the V segment lost 0 bases, leaving 7 bases of the junction unmatched. This CDR3 spans 16 amino acids. The CDR3 reads CSARDPTGTSGNEQFF. The CDR3 DNA is TGCAGTGCTAGAGACCCCACCGGGACTAGCGGGAATGAGCAGTTCTTC.

The chain uses TRBV14 and TRBJ2-1; possible D gene TRBD2, 6 bases. The CDR3 runs 13 residues. Looked up from germline, CDR1 is SGHDN and CDR2 is FVKESK. V dropped 5 bases and J dropped 8 bases, with 13 bases sitting between them. In DNA form, the CDR3 reads TGTGCCAGCAGCACCCGACTAGTGGATGAGCAGTTCTTC. Residues: CASSTRLVDEQFF.